The present T cell receptor beta chain was sequenced within a study of T cells in Graves' hyperthyroidism and ophthalmopathy. Absence of ophthalmopathy progression within 18 months defined stable Graves' hyperthyroidism. Study-level points and caveats: Model-based prediction identified ophthalmopathy a median 6.5 months prior to its onset. A 13 V-J model separated ophthalmopathy from stable hyperthyroidism.

The CDR3 loop spans 16 amino acids. Germline V lookup: CDR1 MDHEN, CDR2 SYDVKM. V shed 3 bases and J 5 bases; nucleotides not matched to a gene: 6. This clonotype has ten or more counts. The antigen is undetermined. Authors of the study amplified TCR beta CDR3 regions from RNA transcripts. When the TCR CDR3 underwent first-round RT-PCR, the HTBI primer set was used. TCRdb re-called the multiplex PCR reads through MiXCR, storing one row per CDR3 protein. This sample carries some 560,000 distinct CDR3 sequences, 15% to 19% of them seen once, and the ten largest clones take around 7.8%. The clonotype was recovered from a woman under 40 with Graves' hyperthyroidism. The rearrangement joins TRBV28 to TRBJ1-6; 8 nucleotides line up with TRBD1. Material: blood. The CDR3 sequence: CASSFLPGQDNSPLHF. CDR3 sequence (DNA): TGTGCCAGCAGTTTTTTGCCGGGACAGGATAATTCACCCCTCCACTTT.